This entry describes one T cell receptor beta chain. Its antigen remains unidentified. The source of the sample is a study of cytomegalovirus exposure and HLA in healthy donors. Study outcomes and limitations: Generally TCR sequences proved uncommon, though certain public TCRs appeared in numerous donors.

The CDR3 is 14 residues long. The V end lost 1 base, the J end lost 8 bases, and 12 bases lay between the germline ends. Looked up from germline, CDR1 is SGHRS and CDR2 is YFSETQ. PCR amplification relied on 60 Vbeta primers (plus 13 Jbeta primers). Study processing details: It was a later analysis that counted 83 million or so unique TCR beta chains, of which some 9.9 million were shared. Here immunoSEQ multiplex PCR was the method, and the copy in TCRdb shows in-frame clones only, minus some. The V and J calls and clone size come from that table; D and trimming were worked out from the DNA. This sample has 150,000 to 200,000 clones, with around three quarters found just once.

V gene TRBV5-1 combines with J gene TRBJ1-4; tentatively, D is TRBD1 (5 bases). Sequencing used PBMCs. This receptor was obtained from a woman in her 30s in good health and CMV-seropositive. DNA of the CDR3: TGCGCCAGCAGCTTGCTGGCGGCAGGGGAAAAACTGTTTTTT. Residues: CASSLLAAGEKLFF.